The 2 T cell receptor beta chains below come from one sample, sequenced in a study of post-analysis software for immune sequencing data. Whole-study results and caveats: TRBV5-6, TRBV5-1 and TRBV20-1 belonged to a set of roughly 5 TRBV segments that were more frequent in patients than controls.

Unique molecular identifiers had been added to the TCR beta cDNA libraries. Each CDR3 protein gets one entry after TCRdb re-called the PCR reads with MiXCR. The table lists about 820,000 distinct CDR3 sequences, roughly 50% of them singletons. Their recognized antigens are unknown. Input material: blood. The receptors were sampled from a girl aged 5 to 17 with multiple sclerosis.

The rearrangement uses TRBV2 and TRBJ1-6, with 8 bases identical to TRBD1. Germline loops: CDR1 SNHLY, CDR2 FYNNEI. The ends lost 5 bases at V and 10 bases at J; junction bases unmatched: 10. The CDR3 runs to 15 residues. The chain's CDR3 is CASSSLTGGGSPLHF. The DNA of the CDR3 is TGTGCCAGCAGTTCTCTCACAGGGGGGGGATCACCCCTCCACTTT.

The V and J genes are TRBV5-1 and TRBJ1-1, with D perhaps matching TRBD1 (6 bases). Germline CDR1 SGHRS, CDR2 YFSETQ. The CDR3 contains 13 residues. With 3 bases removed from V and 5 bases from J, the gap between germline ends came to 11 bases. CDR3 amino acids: CASSSRDKTEAFF. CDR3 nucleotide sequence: TGCGCCAGCAGCTCCCGGGACAAGACTGAAGCTTTCTTT. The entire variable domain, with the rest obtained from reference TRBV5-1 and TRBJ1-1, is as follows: KAGVTQTPRYLIKTRGQQVTLSCSPISGHRSVSWYQQTPGQGLQFLFEYFSETQRNKGNFPGRFSGRQFSNSRSEMNVSTLELGDSALYLCASSSRDKTEAFFGQGTRLTVV.